This T cell receptor beta chain came from a study of early T cells in non-severe SARS-CoV-2 infection. Study as a whole: Alpha and beta chains were unpaired, from unsorted whole-blood bulk RNA.

This clonotype was detected only a few times. The antigen remains undetermined. Germline V gene sequence: CDR1 SGHKS, CDR2 YYEKEE (reference sequence). The CDR3 is made up of 15 amino acids. With 0 bases removed from V and 7 bases from J, the gap between germline ends came to 13 bases. Points from the study as a whole: Matching results from VDJdb favored anti-spike CD8 responses, leaving private and CD4 specificities undetected.

Unique molecular identifiers were affixed to single, distinct cDNA molecules. TCRdb independently ran MiXCR on the 5' RACE reads; one entry per CDR3 protein. The table lists some 40,000 distinct CDR3 sequences, around 6.3% of them singletons. This rearrangement joins TRBV5-5 to TRBJ1-4; D uncertain. The source is an adult who was a healthcare worker with PCR-confirmed SARS-CoV-2 infection or an uninfected control (not recorded which). Sequenced here: whole blood, sampled at baseline. CDR3 protein: CASSLEGTSGEKLFF. In nucleotides, the CDR3 is TGTGCCAGCAGCTTGGAGGGAACAAGCGGTGAAAAACTGTTTTTT. The full variable domain, rest sourced from reference TRBV5-5 and TRBJ1-4, is DAGVTQSPTHLIKTRGQQVTLRCSPISGHKSVSWYQQVLGQGPQFIFQYYEKEERGRGNFPDRFSARQFPNYSSELNVNALLLGDSALYLCASSLEGTSGEKLFFGSGTQLSVL.